Detailed here is one T cell receptor beta chain. As yet, its antigen is unknown. Here immunoSEQ multiplex PCR was the method, and the copy in TCRdb shows in-frame clones only, minus some. The table records approximately 65,000 clones, roughly 85% of them present only once. The sample belongs to a study of OX40 agonist ivuxolimab in advanced cancers. Study background: One patient with hepatocellular carcinoma and two with cutaneous melanoma, three in all, had partial responses.

V was shortened by 5 bases and J by 5 bases, with 10 bases between the two germline ends. CDR1 is SGHRS and CDR2 is YFSETQ in the germline V gene. CDR3 length equals 12 residues. Study findings and constraints: Averaged across samples, CD8+ T cells carried more expanded clones than CD4+ did. Expanded peripheral T-cell antigen specificity went undetermined.

This specimen was CD4+ or CD8+ T cells sorted from blood, taken in a trial of the OX40 agonist ivuxolimab. This clonotype originated in an adult with an advanced solid tumor such as melanoma, head and neck, liver or kidney cancer. The rearrangement joins TRBV5-1 to TRBJ1-2; D possibly corresponds to TRBD1 (6 bases). The CDR3 is CASRATGYGYTF. CDR3 coding DNA: TGCGCCAGCAGAGCTACAGGGTATGGCTACACCTTC.